Following are 31 T cell receptor beta chains from one sample sequenced in a study of T cells in Graves' hyperthyroidism and ophthalmopathy. It was RNA transcripts that yielded the amplified TCR beta CDR3 regions. The HTBI primer set served for first-round RT-PCR of the TCR CDR3. One entry per CDR3 protein, called by TCRdb with MiXCR from the multiplex PCR reads. The data show 550,000 to 800,000 distinct CDR3 sequences, less than 20% seen once. The sample was blood. Receptors originate from a man aged 18 to 29 with Graves' hyperthyroidism.

This chain uses TRBV19 with TRBJ2-7; D gene ambiguous. Germline CDR1 is LNHDA and CDR2 is SQIVND (reference sequence). The CDR3 has 15 residues. V was cut by 0 bases and J by 4 bases, with 13 bases left in between. The CDR3 here is CASSIDRRQSYEQYF. Written as DNA, the CDR3 is TGTGCCAGTAGTATAGATCGCCGGCAGTCTTACGAGCAGTACTTC.

This clonotype was counted only a few times. The chain links TRBV24-1 to TRBJ2-2, with a weak D call TRBD2 (6 bases). V lost 11 bases and J lost 1, with 13 bases in between. CDR3 length: 14 residues. Germline lookup yields CDR1 KGHDR and CDR2 SFDVKD. In DNA form, the CDR3 reads TGTGCCAGAAGGAGGGGATTGAACACCGGGGAGCTGTTTTTT. Protein product: CARRRGLNTGELFF.

This clonotype was seen only a few times. This rearrangement joins TRBV30 to TRBJ2-7, with D maybe TRBD1 (5 bases). The germline gives CDR1 GTSNPN, CDR2 SVGIG (reference sequence). V lost 2 bases to trimming and J lost 4 bases, with 12 bases between them. The CDR3 totals 13 residues. The DNA of the CDR3 is TGTGCCTGGAGTAATATAAGGGGATACGAGCAGTACTTC. This encodes CAWSNIRGYEQYF.

Only a few counts were recorded for this clonotype. The chain joins TRBV6-5 to TRBJ2-4; D remains ambiguous. The CDR3 has 16 amino acids. The V gene lost 0 bases and the J gene lost 0 bases, with 9 bases spanning the gap. The germline V gene encodes CDR1 MNHEY and CDR2 SVGAGI. The CDR3 DNA sequence: TGTGCCAGCAGTTACTCACTCGGATTAGCCAAAAACATTCAGTACTTC. Its translation is CASSYSLGLAKNIQYF.

There are many counts of this clonotype. The rearrangement links TRBV7-7 to TRBJ2-3; D is perhaps TRBD2 (5 bases). The CDR3 extends over 15 amino acids. Germline CDR1 and CDR2: SSHAT and FNYEAQ (reference sequence). Trimming cost V 5 bases and J 4 bases, with 16 bases left between them. The CDR3 coding sequence is TGTGCCAGCAGCCAAAGTCTAAGCGGCGCAGATACGCAGTATTTT. This sequence encodes CASSQSLSGADTQYF.

This clonotype was counted at least ten times. The chain combines TRBV28 with TRBJ2-7; 8 bases fit TRBD1. The CDR3 is 15 residues long. Per the germline V gene, CDR1 is MDHEN and CDR2 is SYDVKM. The ends lost 5 bases at V and 0 bases at J; junction bases unmatched: 6. This CDR3 reads CASSPTGTGSYEQYF. CDR3 in DNA: TGTGCCAGCAGTCCCACCGGGACAGGCTCCTACGAGCAGTACTTC.

The table lists this clonotype with many counts. The rearrangement joins TRBV6-1 to TRBJ1-5; TRBD1 matches 9 bases. The V gene end was trimmed by 5 bases and the J gene end by 6 bases; junction bases not matched to a gene: 8. This CDR3 spans 15 amino acids. Germline CDR1 is MNHNS and CDR2 is SASEGT. CDR3 nucleotides: TGTGCCAGCAGTTCTATGGGACAGGGAAGTCAGCCCCAGCATTTT. This codes for CASSSMGQGSQPQHF.

The V gene is TRBV5-1, the J gene TRBJ2-1; D not resolved. V was clipped by 4 bases and J by 0 bases, with 11 bases between them. The CDR3 sequence is 15 residues long. CDR1 SGHRS and CDR2 YFSETQ come from the germline V gene. This CDR3 is CASSPQVASYNEQFF. The CDR3 DNA reads TGCGCCAGCAGCCCCCAAGTCGCCTCCTACAATGAGCAGTTCTTC.

This clonotype showed up many times. The chain combines TRBV18 with TRBJ2-7; D not certain. V was pared by 2 bases and J by 4 bases, with 9 bases between. The CDR3 is 13 amino acids. Germline lookup yields CDR1 KGHSH and CDR2 LQKENI. The CDR3 here is CASSPAQRYEQYF. DNA of the CDR3: TGTGCCAGCTCACCAGCGCAAAGATACGAGCAGTACTTC.

The sample holds a few counts of this clonotype. The V gene is TRBV3-1, the J gene TRBJ1-4; tentative D call: TRBD1 (5 bases). The germline V gene has CDR1 LGHDT and CDR2 YNNKEL (reference sequence). V shed 3 bases and J shed 8 bases, with 16 bases lying between them. This CDR3 comprises 15 residues. This CDR3 reads CASSHKTWSGEKLFF. CDR3 DNA: TGTGCCAGCAGCCACAAGACCTGGTCAGGGGAAAAACTGTTTTTT.

This clonotype appeared many times. This chain joins TRBV28 and TRBJ2-7, with 7 bases that match TRBD2. Per germline, CDR1 MDHEN and CDR2 SYDVKM. The trim removed 7 bases at V and 0 bases at J, leaving 3 bases unmatched. This CDR3 comprises 13 residues. The DNA of the CDR3 is TGTGCCAGCAAGGCGGGAGACTCCTACGAGCAGTACTTC. It is translated as CASKAGDSYEQYF.

This clonotype appeared a few times. The chain employs TRBV20-1 and TRBJ1-1; no clear D. This CDR3 is built from 13 residues. The germline V gene has CDR1 DFQATT and CDR2 SNEGSKA (reference sequence). The V and J ends lost 3 bases and 0 bases respectively, with 8 bases between them. The CDR3 loop is CSARSTMNTEAFF. The CDR3 DNA sequence: TGCAGTGCTAGGAGCACGATGAACACTGAAGCTTTCTTT.

This clonotype has ten or more counts. This chain links TRBV28 with TRBJ1-2, with D possibly matching TRBD1 (6 bases). CDR1 MDHEN and CDR2 SYDVKM come from the germline V gene. This CDR3 is built from 12 residues. The V and J ends lost 3 bases and 6 bases respectively, with 8 bases between them. The chain's CDR3 is CASSFPGDGYTF. CDR3 sequence (DNA): TGTGCCAGCAGTTTCCCAGGGGATGGCTACACCTTC.

This chain connects TRBV19 to TRBJ2-4, with D possibly being TRBD2 (5 bases). Germline lookup yields CDR1 LNHDA and CDR2 SQIVND (reference sequence). This CDR3 is 14 amino acids long. Trimming removed 7 bases from V and 8 bases from J, with 18 bases in between. CDR3 sequence reads: CASNPSGGGDIQYF. The CDR3 coding sequence is TGTGCCAGTAACCCCTCCGGAGGTGGGGACATTCAGTACTTC. Full variable domain (outside the CDR3, taken from reference TRBV19 and TRBJ2-4): DGGITQSPKYLFRKEGQNVTLSCEQNLNHDAMYWYRQDPGQGLRLIYYSQIVNDFQKGDIAEGYSVSREKKESFPLTVTSAQKNPTAFYLCASNPSGGGDIQYFGAGTRLSVL.

The chain uses TRBV24-1 and TRBJ2-2, with D perhaps matching TRBD2 (6 bases). Trimming shortened V by 4 bases and J by 8 bases, and 16 bases separated the two germline ends. Germline V lookup: CDR1 KGHDR, CDR2 SFDVKD. The CDR3 is 15 amino acids. The CDR3 loop reads CATSENLAFQGELFF. The CDR3 region has the DNA TGTGCCACCAGTGAAAACCTAGCGTTCCAGGGGGAGCTGTTTTTT.

This clonotype has only a few counts. The chain is built from TRBV3-1 and TRBJ2-2; a weak D match, TRBD1 (5 bases). Trimming removed 6 bases at V and 5 bases at J, with 13 bases between. The germline V gene encodes CDR1 LGHDT and CDR2 YNNKEL (reference sequence). The CDR3 runs to 14 residues. The CDR3 bases are TGTGCCAGCAGGGGCCGGCAGGGAACCGGGGAGCTGTTTTTT. Residues: CASRGRQGTGELFF. The whole variable domain, filled in from reference TRBV3-1 and TRBJ2-2, reads DTAVSQTPKYLVTQMGNDKSIKCEQNLGHDTMYWYKQDSKKFLKIMFSYNNKELIINETVPNRFSPKSPDKAHLNLHINSLELGDSAVYFCASRGRQGTGELFFGEGSRLTVL.

Remarks on this clonotype: Germline is not matched at one junction end, which may reflect a read error. The V gene is TRBV7-9, the J gene TRBJ2-1; 12 bases line up with TRBD2. Looked up from germline, CDR1 is SEHNR and CDR2 is FQNEAQ (reference sequence). This CDR3 spans 18 amino acids. In nucleotides, the CDR3 is TGTGCCACCGAGACTAGCGGGAGCGCACCTCCCTCCTACAATGAGCTGTTCTTC. This translates into CATETSGSAPPSYNELFF.

This clonotype was found many times. The chain is built from TRBV28 and TRBJ2-2, with a weak D call TRBD2 (6 bases). V was shortened by 2 bases and J by 8 bases, with 9 bases between the two germline ends. Germline CDR1 MDHEN, CDR2 SYDVKM. The CDR3 is made up of 13 amino acids. CDR3 amino acids: CASSLTLAGELFF. The CDR3 DNA is TGTGCCAGCAGTTTAACCCTAGCGGGGGAGCTGTTTTTT.

Only a few counts were recorded for this clonotype. The V gene is TRBV20-1, the J gene TRBJ2-1; D not certain. Germline-derived CDR1 and CDR2 are DFQATT and SNEGSKA (reference sequence). The germline V and J ends were trimmed by 0 bases and 0 bases, with 6 bases remaining between them. The CDR3 has 14 amino acids. CDR3 nucleotides: TGCAGTGCTAGAGAGTTCAGCTCCTACAATGAGCAGTTCTTC. It translates to CSAREFSSYNEQFF.

The chain links TRBV6-1 to TRBJ2-1, with D uncertain. CDR1 is MNHNS, CDR2 SASEGT, per germline. With 1 base removed from V and 8 bases from J, the gap between germline ends came to 15 bases. The CDR3 sequence is 15 residues long. Here the CDR3 reads CASSEGAVIRYEQFF. For the CDR3, the DNA is TGTGCCAGCAGTGAAGGGGCCGTAATTCGTTATGAGCAGTTCTTC.

This clonotype was seen ten or more times. The rearrangement links TRBV6-2 or TRBV6-3 to TRBJ2-1; 8 bases match TRBD2. V was pared by 6 bases and J by 4 bases, with 8 bases of the junction left unmatched. The CDR3 contains 15 residues. Germline V CDR1 and CDR2: MNHEY, SVGEGT. This CDR3 reads CASSLSGGPYNEQFF. The CDR3 bases are TGTGCCAGCAGCTTGAGCGGGGGCCCTTACAATGAGCAGTTCTTC.

This clonotype was seen ten or more times. The chain combines TRBV7-9 with TRBJ1-5, with D unresolved. Trimming shortened V by 6 bases and J by 5 bases, and 8 bases separated the two germline ends. Germline V lookup: CDR1 SEHNR, CDR2 FQNEAQ (reference sequence). This CDR3 comprises 12 residues. CDR3: CASSDTDQPQHF. The CDR3 DNA reads TGTGCCAGCAGTGACACGGATCAGCCCCAGCATTTT.

This clonotype has more than one count but fewer than ten. This sequence joins TRBV11-3 and TRBJ1-4; no clear D gene. The CDR3 runs to 15 residues. In germline, CDR1 is SGHNT, CDR2 YENEEA. The ends were cut back, 5 bases at V and 3 bases at J, with 13 bases in the middle. The DNA of the CDR3 is TGTGCCAGCAGCACAGCGGGTAAACCTAATGAAAAACTGTTTTTT. This translates into CASSTAGKPNEKLFF.

This clonotype has ten or more counts. This chain joins TRBV3-1 and TRBJ2-5, with D unclear. Per the germline V gene, CDR1 is LGHDT and CDR2 is YNNKEL (reference sequence). The CDR3 sequence is 12 residues long. V was pared by 4 bases and J by 2 bases, with 5 bases between. CDR3 bases: TGTGCCAGCAGCCGGTTTCAAGAGACCCAGTACTTC. Protein sequence: CASSRFQETQYF.

There are many counts of this clonotype. The chain joins TRBV28 to TRBJ1-5; no clear D. V was shortened by 2 bases and J by 0 bases, with 11 bases between the two germline ends. Germline V gives CDR1 MDHEN, CDR2 SYDVKM. CDR3 length: 16 amino acids. The CDR3 protein is CASSLGGSYSNQPQHF. The CDR3 DNA reads as TGTGCCAGCAGTTTAGGAGGCAGTTATAGCAATCAGCCCCAGCATTTT.

This clonotype was counted at least ten times. The chain recombines TRBV2 with TRBJ1-5, with 9 nucleotides matching TRBD1. The CDR3 extends over 15 amino acids. With 6 bases clipped from V and 0 bases from J, the junction kept 3 bases outside the gene matches. Germline V gene lookup returns CDR1 SNHLY and CDR2 FYNNEI. The CDR3 DNA follows: TGTGCCAGCAGAGGGACAGGGTATAGCAATCAGCCCCAGCATTTT. It codes for CASRGTGYSNQPQHF.

V is TRBV5-4 and J is TRBJ2-3; D unresolved. Trimming took off 4 bases at V and 2 bases at J, with 11 bases between the two ends. The CDR3 sequence is 14 residues long. CDR1 and CDR2 from the germline V gene are SGHNT and YYREEE (reference sequence). The CDR3 DNA sequence: TGTGCCAGCAGCCCAGCCTCCCCCACAGATACGCAGTATTTT. This gives the protein CASSPASPTDTQYF.

This chain uses TRBV10-3 with TRBJ2-2; 10 bases line up with TRBD2. The germline V gene has CDR1 ENHRY and CDR2 SYGVKD. The junction had 1 base not matched to a gene; V was cut back by 3 bases and J by 3 bases. This CDR3 is built from 15 residues. CDR3 sequence reads: CAISDLAGDTGELFF. The CDR3 nucleotides read TGTGCCATCAGTGACCTAGCGGGGGACACCGGGGAGCTGTTTTTT.

The chain recombines TRBV6-9 with TRBJ2-3, with D possibly TRBD1 on 6 matching bases. Per the germline V gene, CDR1 is MNHGY and CDR2 is SVAAGI. There are 16 residues in the CDR3. The V and J ends lost 6 bases and 0 bases respectively, with 16 bases between them. The CDR3, as DNA: TGTGCCAGCAGACAAACAGGGTACCCTAGCACAGATACGCAGTATTTT. It yields the protein CASRQTGYPSTDTQYF.

A few counts support this clonotype. The V call is TRBV29-1, the J call TRBJ2-5, with D perhaps TRBD1 (5 bases). Trimming took off 8 bases at V and 5 bases at J, with 15 bases between the two ends. This CDR3 spans 12 amino acids. Germline-derived CDR1 and CDR2 are SQVTM and ANQGSEA. In DNA form, the CDR3 reads TGCAGCCATCGGACAACGTGGGAGACCCAGTACTTC. Protein product: CSHRTTWETQYF. The full variable domain, rest sourced from reference TRBV29-1 and TRBJ2-5, is SAVISQKPSRDICQRGTSLTIQCQVDSQVTMMFWYRQQPGQSLTLIATANQGSEATYESGFVIDKFPISRPNLTFSTLTVSNMSPEDSSIYLCSHRTTWETQYFGPGTRLLVL.

This clonotype was seen at least ten times. The genes are TRBV2 and TRBJ1-5, with 7 bases identical to TRBD1. Germline CDR1 is SNHLY and CDR2 is FYNNEI. Losses at the gene ends were 5 bases for V and 5 bases for J; bases not matched to a gene: 9. The CDR3 length is 15 residues. The CDR3 DNA reads as TGTGCCAGCAGTCCCGGCACAGGGGTTTATCAGCCCCAGCATTTT. It codes for CASSPGTGVYQPQHF.